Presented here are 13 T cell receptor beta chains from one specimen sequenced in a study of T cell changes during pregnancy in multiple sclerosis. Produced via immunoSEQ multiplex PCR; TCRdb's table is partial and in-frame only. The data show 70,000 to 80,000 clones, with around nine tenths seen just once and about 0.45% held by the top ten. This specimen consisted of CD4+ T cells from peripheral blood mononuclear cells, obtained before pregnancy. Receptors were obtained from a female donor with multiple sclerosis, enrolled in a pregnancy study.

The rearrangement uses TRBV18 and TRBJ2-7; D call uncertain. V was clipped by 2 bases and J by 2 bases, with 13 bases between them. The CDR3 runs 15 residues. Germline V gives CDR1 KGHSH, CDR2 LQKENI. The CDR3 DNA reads TGTGCCAGCTCACCAATGGCAGACGACACCTACGAGCAGTACTTC. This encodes CASSPMADDTYEQYF.

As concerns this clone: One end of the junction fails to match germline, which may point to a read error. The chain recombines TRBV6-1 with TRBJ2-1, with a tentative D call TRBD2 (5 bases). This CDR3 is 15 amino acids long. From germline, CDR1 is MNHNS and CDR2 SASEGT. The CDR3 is CASGEDWTNYNEQFF. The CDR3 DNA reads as TGTGCCAGCGGTGAGGACTGGACCAATTACAATGAGCAGTTCTTC.

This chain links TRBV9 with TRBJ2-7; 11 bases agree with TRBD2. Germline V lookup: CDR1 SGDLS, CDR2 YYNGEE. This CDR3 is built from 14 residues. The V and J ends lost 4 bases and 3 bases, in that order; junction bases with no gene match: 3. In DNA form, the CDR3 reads TGTGCCAGCAGCCCGGGACTAGCGGACTACGAGCAGTACTTC. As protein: CASSPGLADYEQYF.

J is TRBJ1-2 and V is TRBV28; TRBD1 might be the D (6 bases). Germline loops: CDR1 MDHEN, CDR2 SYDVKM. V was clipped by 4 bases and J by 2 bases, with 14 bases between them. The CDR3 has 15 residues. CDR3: CASSWGQRGNYGYTF. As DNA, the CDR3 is TGTGCCAGCAGTTGGGGGCAACGGGGAAACTATGGCTACACCTTC.

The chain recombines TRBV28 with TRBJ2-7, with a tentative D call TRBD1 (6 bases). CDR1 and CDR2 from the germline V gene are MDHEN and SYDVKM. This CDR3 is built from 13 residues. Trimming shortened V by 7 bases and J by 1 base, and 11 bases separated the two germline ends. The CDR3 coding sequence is TGTGCCAGCAACACACAGGGTTCCTACGAGCAGTACTTC. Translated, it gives CASNTQGSYEQYF.

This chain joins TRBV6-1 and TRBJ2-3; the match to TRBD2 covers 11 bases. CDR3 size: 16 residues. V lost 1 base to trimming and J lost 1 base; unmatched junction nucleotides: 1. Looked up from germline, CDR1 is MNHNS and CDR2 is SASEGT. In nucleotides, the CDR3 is TGTGCCAGCAGTGAAGTTAGCGGGGGGGGCACAGATACGCAGTATTTT. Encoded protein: CASSEVSGGGTDTQYF.

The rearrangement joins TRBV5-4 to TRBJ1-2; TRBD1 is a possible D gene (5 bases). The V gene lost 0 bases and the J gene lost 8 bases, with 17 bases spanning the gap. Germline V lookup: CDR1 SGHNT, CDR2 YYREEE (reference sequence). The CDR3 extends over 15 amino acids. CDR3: CASSLEVGRAVGYTF. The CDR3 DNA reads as TGTGCCAGCAGCTTGGAAGTCGGCAGGGCAGTAGGCTACACCTTC.

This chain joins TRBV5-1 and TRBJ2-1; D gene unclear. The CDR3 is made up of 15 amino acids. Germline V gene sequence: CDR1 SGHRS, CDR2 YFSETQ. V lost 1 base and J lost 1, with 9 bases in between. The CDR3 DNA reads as TGCGCCAGCAGCTTGCTCGCGGCTTCCTACAATGAGCAGTTCTTC. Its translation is CASSLLAASYNEQFF.

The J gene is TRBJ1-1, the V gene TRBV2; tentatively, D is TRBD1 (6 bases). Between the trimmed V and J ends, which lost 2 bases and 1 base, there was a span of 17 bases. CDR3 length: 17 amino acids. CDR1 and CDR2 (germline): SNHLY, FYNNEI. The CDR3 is CASSERGQGIGNTEAFF. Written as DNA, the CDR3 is TGTGCCAGCAGTGAAAGAGGGCAGGGGATAGGGAACACTGAAGCTTTCTTT.

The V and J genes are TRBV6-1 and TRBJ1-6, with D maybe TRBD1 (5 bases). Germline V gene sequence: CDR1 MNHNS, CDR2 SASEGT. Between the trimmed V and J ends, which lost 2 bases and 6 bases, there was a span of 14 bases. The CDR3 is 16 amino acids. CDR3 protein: CASSEKSLGGNSPLHF. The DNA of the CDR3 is TGTGCCAGCAGTGAAAAGTCGCTGGGGGGTAATTCACCCCTCCACTTT.

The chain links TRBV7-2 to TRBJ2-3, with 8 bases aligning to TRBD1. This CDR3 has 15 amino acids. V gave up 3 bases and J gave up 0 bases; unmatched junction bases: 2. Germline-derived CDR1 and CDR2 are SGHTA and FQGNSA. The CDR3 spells CASSFGDRSTDTQYF. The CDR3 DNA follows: TGTGCCAGCAGCTTCGGGGACAGGAGCACAGATACGCAGTATTTT. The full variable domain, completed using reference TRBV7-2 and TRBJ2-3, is GAGVSQSPSNKVTEKGKDVELRCDPISGHTALYWYRQSLGQGLEFLIYFQGNSAPDKSGLPSDRFSAERTGGSVSTLTIQRTQQEDSAVYLCASSFGDRSTDTQYFGPGTRLTVL.

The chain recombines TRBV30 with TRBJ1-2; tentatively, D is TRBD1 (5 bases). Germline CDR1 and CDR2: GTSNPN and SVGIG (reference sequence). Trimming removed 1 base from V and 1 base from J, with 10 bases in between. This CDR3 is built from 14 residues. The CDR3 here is CAWSEGLGNYGYTF. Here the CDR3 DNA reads TGTGCCTGGAGTGAGGGGTTAGGTAACTATGGCTACACCTTC.

Written as DNA, the CDR3 is TGTGCCAGCAGCTTTGGCAGCGGGAGTTTTTACAATGAGCAGTTCTTC. Its translation is CASSFGSGSFYNEQFF. This chain uses TRBV7-9 with TRBJ2-1, with 8 bases aligning to TRBD2. Germline V CDR1 and CDR2: SEHNR, FQNEAQ (reference sequence). J gave up 4 bases and V 3 bases, and 8 bases lay outside the gene matches. The CDR3 runs to 16 residues.